A selection of T cell receptor beta chains follows, all from one sample in a study of shared clonotypes between healthy human individuals. The data were produced by immunoSEQ multiplex PCR, yet TCRdb's version contains in-frame clones alone and is incomplete. The table lists more than 550,000 clones, 90% of them singletons. The sequenced sample was memory CD8+ T cells from PBMCs. The origin of the receptors is a man aged 18 to 29 in good health. Some clones in this sample may be carry-over from other donors' samples. Both conserved end residues are part of each CDR3. Each record gives: V gene, D gene, clone size, J gene, CDR3 protein, CDR3 DNA. D genes are given only for firm matches. Expanded clones are given a class, and other clones once, few, many or no size at all.

V gene: TRBV28; D gene: -; clone size: -; J gene: TRBJ2-7; CDR3 protein: CASSLFPPGVEGGGEQYF; CDR3 DNA: TGTGCCAGCAGTTTATTTCCCCCGGGGGTAGAGGGAGGAGGCGAGCAGTACTTC
V gene: TRBV6-5; D gene: -; clone size: -; J gene: TRBJ1-1; CDR3 protein: CASSYSDSYTEAFF; CDR3 DNA: TGTGCCAGCAGTTACTCGGACAGCTACACTGAAGCTTTCTTT
V gene: TRBV27; D gene: -; clone size: -; J gene: TRBJ2-7; CDR3 protein: CASSPVGRSYEQYF; CDR3 DNA: TGTGCCAGCAGCCCGGTAGGCCGCTCCTACGAGCAGTACTTC
V gene: TRBV4-2; D gene: -; clone size: -; J gene: TRBJ2-7; CDR3 protein: CASSQNSGGIFYEQYF; CDR3 DNA: TGTGCCAGCAGCCAAAATTCAGGGGGGATATTCTACGAGCAGTACTTC
V gene: TRBV15; D gene: -; clone size: -; J gene: TRBJ2-2; CDR3 protein: CATSPRGEGGTGELFF; CDR3 DNA: TGTGCCACCAGCCCCCGCGGGGAGGGGGGCACCGGGGAGCTGTTTTTT
V gene: TRBV19; D gene: TRBD2; clone size: -; J gene: TRBJ2-7; CDR3 protein: CASSIRGGRSYEQYF; CDR3 DNA: TGTGCCAGTAGTATACGGGGCGGGAGGTCCTACGAGCAGTACTTC
V gene: TRBV6-5; D gene: -; clone size: -; J gene: TRBJ2-7; CDR3 protein: CASSRTAYEQYF; CDR3 DNA: TGTGCCAGCAGCAGGACAGCCTACGAGCAGTACTTC
V gene: TRBV29-1; D gene: -; clone size: -; J gene: TRBJ1-2; CDR3 protein: CSVEDWDQGIYGYTF; CDR3 DNA: TGCAGCGTTGAAGATTGGGATCAGGGGATCTATGGCTACACCTTC
V gene: TRBV6-5; D gene: -; clone size: -; J gene: TRBJ2-1; CDR3 protein: CASSYSSSPYNEQFF; CDR3 DNA: TGTGCCAGCAGTTACTCGAGTTCCCCCTACAATGAGCAGTTCTTC
V gene: TRBV29-1; D gene: -; clone size: -; J gene: TRBJ2-7; CDR3 protein: CSVEDLTYEQYF; CDR3 DNA: TGCAGCGTTGAAGACCTGACCTACGAGCAGTACTTC
V gene: TRBV11-2; D gene: -; clone size: once; J gene: TRBJ2-7; CDR3 protein: CASSLGPRTYEQYF; CDR3 DNA: TGTGCCAGCAGCCTGGGGCCGCGGACCTACGAGCAGTACTTC
V gene: TRBV5-1; D gene: -; clone size: -; J gene: TRBJ2-1; CDR3 protein: CASSLDGVDEQFF; CDR3 DNA: TGCGCCAGCAGCTTGGACGGAGTGGACGAGCAGTTCTTC
V gene: TRBV5-6; D gene: TRBD2; clone size: -; J gene: TRBJ2-3; CDR3 protein: CASSLPSGSRQEDTQYF; CDR3 DNA: TGTGCCAGCAGCTTGCCTAGCGGGAGTCGCCAAGAAGATACGCAGTATTTT
V gene: TRBV11-2; D gene: -; clone size: -; J gene: TRBJ1-4; CDR3 protein: CASSLGTRVSAEKLFF; CDR3 DNA: TGTGCCAGCAGCTTAGGTACAAGAGTCAGTGCTGAAAAACTGTTTTTT
V gene: TRBV13; D gene: TRBD2; clone size: -; J gene: TRBJ2-7; CDR3 protein: CASSPGLAGLYEQYF; CDR3 DNA: TGTGCCAGCAGCCCAGGACTAGCGGGACTCTACGAGCAGTACTTC
V gene: TRBV9; D gene: TRBD2; clone size: -; J gene: TRBJ2-1; CDR3 protein: CASSVGGRDSEQFF; CDR3 DNA: TGTGCCAGCAGCGTAGGCGGGAGAGATAGTGAGCAGTTCTTC
V gene: TRBV5-1; D gene: TRBD1; clone size: -; J gene: TRBJ2-3; CDR3 protein: CASSLTAGQGVLDTQYF; CDR3 DNA: TGCGCCAGCAGCTTAACTGCGGGACAGGGGGTTTTGGATACGCAGTATTTT
V gene: TRBV27; D gene: TRBD1; clone size: -; J gene: TRBJ1-2; CDR3 protein: CASGDRGLDGYTF; CDR3 DNA: TGTGCCAGCGGGGACAGGGGGTTGGACGGCTACACCTTC
V gene: TRBV19; D gene: -; clone size: -; J gene: TRBJ1-1; CDR3 protein: CASSIGRSGMNTEAFF; CDR3 DNA: TGTGCCAGTAGTATAGGGAGGTCGGGGATGAACACTGAAGCTTTCTTT
V gene: TRBV19; D gene: -; clone size: -; J gene: TRBJ2-5; CDR3 protein: CASSWDIQETQYF; CDR3 DNA: TGTGCCAGTAGCTGGGACATCCAAGAGACCCAGTACTTC
V gene: TRBV28; D gene: -; clone size: -; J gene: TRBJ2-7; CDR3 protein: CATGSPTWSYEQYF; CDR3 DNA: TGTGCCACCGGGAGCCCCACCTGGAGCTACGAGCAGTACTTC
V gene: TRBV27; D gene: -; clone size: -; J gene: TRBJ1-5; CDR3 protein: CASSLRQGGNQPQHF; CDR3 DNA: TGTGCCAGCAGTTTACGGCAGGGTGGCAATCAGCCCCAGCATTTT
V gene: TRBV28; D gene: -; clone size: -; J gene: TRBJ1-1; CDR3 protein: CASSPAAGPEAFF; CDR3 DNA: TGTGCCAGCAGTCCCGCGGCCGGACCTGAAGCTTTCTTT
V gene: TRBV27; D gene: -; clone size: -; J gene: TRBJ2-3; CDR3 protein: CASSSHPRADTQYF; CDR3 DNA: TGTGCCAGCAGTTCCCATCCCCGGGCGGATACGCAGTATTTT
V gene: TRBV5-1; D gene: TRBD1; clone size: -; J gene: TRBJ2-7; CDR3 protein: CASSSGYGPGGEGYEQYF; CDR3 DNA: TGCGCCAGCAGCTCAGGTTACGGCCCAGGGGGCGAAGGTTACGAGCAGTACTTC
V gene: TRBV6-6; D gene: -; clone size: -; J gene: TRBJ1-5; CDR3 protein: CASTALAALGQPQHF; CDR3 DNA: TGTGCCAGCACCGCACTCGCGGCTCTGGGGCAGCCCCAGCATTTT
V gene: TRBV7-9; D gene: -; clone size: -; J gene: TRBJ1-5; CDR3 protein: CASSLGWGPQHF; CDR3 DNA: TGTGCCAGCAGCTTGGGCTGGGGTCCCCAGCATTTT
V gene: TRBV9; D gene: -; clone size: -; J gene: TRBJ1-3; CDR3 protein: CASSAPRSGNTIYF; CDR3 DNA: TGTGCCAGCAGCGCCCCCCGCTCTGGAAACACCATATATTTT
V gene: TRBV27; D gene: TRBD2; clone size: -; J gene: TRBJ2-3; CDR3 protein: CASSSPMAGVVADTQYF; CDR3 DNA: TGTGCCAGCAGTTCCCCTATGGCGGGAGTCGTCGCAGATACGCAGTATTTT
V gene: TRBV6-6; D gene: -; clone size: -; J gene: TRBJ1-2; CDR3 protein: CASSYVLGRSNYGYTF; CDR3 DNA: TGTGCCAGCAGTTACGTCTTAGGGAGGTCTAACTATGGCTACACCTTC
V gene: TRBV28; D gene: -; clone size: once; J gene: TRBJ2-1; CDR3 protein: CASSFEGSAADYNEQFF; CDR3 DNA: TGTGCCAGCAGTTTTGAGGGGTCGGCAGCTGATTACAATGAGCAGTTCTTC